This TCR beta chain was obtained from a study of blood T cell repertoires in COVID-19. Looking at the study overall: Donors in the United States, Italy and Spain gave samples during acute or convalescent COVID-19. In each case, the material was cDNA or gDNA derived from T cells, B-cell-depleted T cells, or PBMCs.

Original processing methods: Estimated nucleated cell counts came from reference gene primer amplification. Generated by immunoSEQ multiplex PCR, the TCRdb table keeps only in-frame clones and is missing some. The V and J calls and the clone size are those of that table, but D and trimming were determined from the DNA. The sample shows more than 200,000 clones, roughly 80% of them seen only once. The CDR3 extends over 15 amino acids. Trimming removed 2 bases from V and 3 bases from J, with 14 bases in between. Germline CDR1 reads MDHEN; CDR2 reads SYDVKM. The source of this sequence is a woman older than 75 with acute or convalescent COVID-19. V and J are TRBV28 and TRBJ2-7, with D tentatively TRBD1 (6 bases). Sequencing was carried out using peripheral blood. The CDR3 region has the DNA TGTGCCAGCAGTTTAAGGGGGAAATCTGGCTACGAGCAGTACTTC. This sequence encodes CASSLRGKSGYEQYF.